Following are 20 T cell receptor beta chains from one sample sequenced in a study of T cells in Graves' hyperthyroidism and ophthalmopathy. Amplification targeted TCR beta CDR3 regions from RNA transcripts. The primer set for the first-round RT-PCR of the TCR CDR3 was HTBI. From the multiplex PCR reads, TCRdb called clonotypes with MiXCR, one entry per CDR3 protein. The sample lists about half a million distinct CDR3 sequences, less than 25% occurring once. Sequenced: blood. The receptors shown here come from a man between 18 and 35 years old with Graves' hyperthyroidism.

The sample holds many counts of this clonotype. The rearrangement uses TRBV28 and TRBJ2-7; TRBD2 matches at 13 bases. Germline assignment: CDR1 MDHEN and CDR2 SYDVKM. V was clipped by 4 bases and J by 1 base; unmatched bases: 16. The CDR3 has 20 amino acids. The CDR3 loop is CASSYLSSGLAGVGSYEQYF. CDR3 sequence (DNA): TGTGCCAGCAGTTATCTTTCTTCAGGACTAGCGGGGGTAGGATCCTACGAGCAGTACTTC.

In its sample, this clonotype was seen many times. The J gene is TRBJ2-2, the V gene TRBV6-1; D remains unclear. Deletions cut 3 bases from V and 4 bases from J, with 6 bases between. The CDR3 spans 13 residues. The germline CDR1 and CDR2 sequences are MNHNS and SASEGT. The CDR3 loop is CASSDTGTGELFF. In DNA form, the CDR3 reads TGTGCCAGCAGTGACACGGGCACCGGGGAGCTGTTTTTT.

A few counts support this clonotype. V and J are TRBV7-9 and TRBJ1-1; TRBD1 aligns across 8 bases. Unmatched junction bases numbered 9, after V lost 5 bases and J lost 7 bases. Per germline, CDR1 SEHNR and CDR2 FQNEAQ (reference sequence). The CDR3 covers 14 residues. In DNA, the CDR3 is TGTGCCAGCAGCGGCAGGGGGCGATCCTTTGAAGCTTTCTTT. Protein: CASSGRGRSFEAFF.

CDR3 nucleotides: TGTGCCAGCTACAGGACAGGAGCGAACACCGGGGAGCTGTTTTTT. It yields the protein CASYRTGANTGELFF. V and J are TRBV14 and TRBJ2-2; 7 positions agree with TRBD1. Trimming at V came to 8 bases and at J to 0 bases, leaving 6 bases not matched to a gene. Germline V gene data show CDR1 as SGHDN and CDR2 as FVKESK. The CDR3 loop spans 15 amino acids.

This clonotype has ten or more counts. The chain couples TRBV12-3 or TRBV12-4 to TRBJ1-5; 8 bases are a match to TRBD1. There are 15 residues in the CDR3. J was trimmed by 7 bases and V by 3 bases; bases with no gene match: 8. The CDR3 loop reads CASSFRQGAWQPQHF. The CDR3 DNA reads TGTGCCAGCAGTTTCCGGCAGGGGGCTTGGCAGCCCCAGCATTTT.

This clonotype was counted a few times. The V and J genes are TRBV29-1 and TRBJ2-7, with a possible D match to TRBD1 (6 bases). Per germline, CDR1 SQVTM and CDR2 ANQGSEA. The CDR3 extends over 12 amino acids. In DNA, the CDR3 is TGCAACGCCGAAGACAGGTCCTACGAGCAGTACTTC. This sequence encodes CNAEDRSYEQYF.

This clonotype was seen more than once but under ten times. This sequence joins TRBV6-1 and TRBJ2-5; D is ambiguous. The length of the CDR3 is 12 residues. The V end lost 2 bases, the J end lost 12 bases, and 13 bases lay between the germline ends. Germline CDR1 MNHNS, CDR2 SASEGT. CDR3 residues: CASSETIGCEYF. DNA of the CDR3: TGTGCCAGCAGTGAAACCATCGGGTGTGAGTACTTC.

This clonotype was observed many times. The chain carries TRBV7-9 and TRBJ1-2; the D gene is possibly TRBD1 (6 bases). Germline V gene sequence: CDR1 SEHNR, CDR2 FQNEAQ (reference sequence). CDR3 length: 15 amino acids. V was cut by 1 base and J by 0 bases, with 9 bases left in between. CDR3 sequence: CASSLVGHSNYGYTF. The CDR3 coding sequence is TGTGCCAGCAGCTTAGTGGGACACTCTAACTATGGCTACACCTTC.

The table lists this clonotype with a few counts. The chain is built from TRBV29-1 and TRBJ2-7; 7 bases are shared with TRBD1. V gave up 3 bases and J gave up 5 bases; unmatched junction bases: 13. The CDR3 consists of 15 residues. Germline CDR1 SQVTM, CDR2 ANQGSEA. CDR3 loop: CSVELQMTGINEQYF. The CDR3 DNA is TGCAGCGTTGAGCTCCAGATGACAGGGATCAACGAGCAGTACTTC.

This clonotype was seen many times. This sequence joins TRBV12-3 or TRBV12-4 and TRBJ1-2, with D perhaps TRBD1 (5 bases). This CDR3 contains 12 residues. V lost 6 bases, J lost 8 bases, and 13 bases lay in between. CDR3 amino acids: CASRRGLEGYTF. The CDR3 region has the DNA TGTGCCAGCAGGAGGGGACTCGAGGGCTACACCTTC.

This clonotype was found many times. The chain links TRBV30 to TRBJ1-2; a possible D gene is TRBD1 (6 bases). This CDR3 region has 12 residues. V lost 8 bases, J lost 2 bases, and 12 bases lay in between. Germline V lookup: CDR1 GTSNPN, CDR2 SVGIG (reference sequence). This CDR3 is CARGEGNYGYTF. The CDR3 DNA reads TGTGCCAGGGGGGAAGGGAACTATGGCTACACCTTC.

In this sample, this clonotype turned up many times. The V call is TRBV6-5, the J call TRBJ2-7, with D possibly being TRBD1 or TRBD2 (7 bases each). V gave up 2 bases and J gave up 9 bases, with 14 bases separating them. This CDR3 is 13 amino acids long. Germline loops: CDR1 MNHEY, CDR2 SVGAGI. As DNA, the CDR3 is TGTGCCAGCAGTTACGACAGGGAGGGAGGGCAGTACTTC. It specifies CASSYDREGGQYF.

This clonotype was recorded many times. V is TRBV28 and J is TRBJ1-2, with D perhaps TRBD1 (5 bases). Trimming cost V 2 bases and J 6 bases, with 16 bases left between them. Germline V CDR1 and CDR2: MDHEN, SYDVKM. The CDR3 spans 15 residues. The CDR3 DNA follows: TGTGCCAGCAGTTTAGCCATCGGCAGGGTGCATGGCTACACCTTC. The encoded protein is CASSLAIGRVHGYTF.

This clonotype has a count of ten or more. The chain links TRBV11-2 to TRBJ2-2; D gene unclear. Trimming left V 7 bases short and J 0 bases short, with 12 bases between. The CDR3 contains 15 residues. Germline loops: CDR1 SGHAT, CDR2 FQNNGV. CDR3 nucleotide sequence: TGTGCCAGCACCCTCTTAAGGGCGAACACCGGGGAGCTGTTTTTT. Its translation is CASTLLRANTGELFF.

Many counts were recorded for this clonotype. The rearrangement uses TRBV27 and TRBJ1-2, with TRBD1 identical over 10 bases. CDR3 length: 14 residues. The germline gives CDR1 MNHEY, CDR2 SMNVEV (reference sequence). The J segment lost 8 bases and the V segment lost 0 bases, leaving 3 bases of the junction unmatched. CDR3: CASSLSGTGVGYTF. The CDR3 DNA sequence: TGTGCCAGCAGTTTATCCGGGACAGGGGTCGGCTACACCTTC.

As DNA, the CDR3 is TGTGCCAGCAGTTATCTCAGTCCCGAAGCTTTCTTT. It is translated as CASSYLSPEAFF. This chain connects TRBV6-5 to TRBJ1-1; no definite D call. Germline CDR1 MNHEY, CDR2 SVGAGI. This CDR3 is built from 12 residues. Between the trimmed V and J ends, which lost 3 bases and 8 bases, there was a span of 10 bases.

A word on this clonotype: A read error may explain this, as a much larger clone is one base away. This rearrangement joins TRBV28 to TRBJ1-1, with 7 bases fitting TRBD1. In germline, CDR1 is MDHEN, CDR2 SYDVKM. CDR3 length: 16 residues. Germline trimming cut 4 bases from V and 1 base from J; bases unmatched to any gene: 9. This CDR3 reads CASSSPRQGQNTEAFF. The CDR3 nucleotides read TGTGCCAGCAGTTCACCCCGACAGGGCCAGAACACTGAAGCTTTCTTT.

This clonotype has a count of ten or more. The chain links TRBV29-1 to TRBJ2-7; D unclear. The CDR3 has 14 residues. Germline V gives CDR1 SQVTM, CDR2 ANQGSEA. V lost 1 base, J lost 5 bases, and 15 bases lay in between. The CDR3, as DNA: TGCAGCGTTGAAGGGGTTGGGCTTCTCAACGAGCAGTACTTC. It codes for CSVEGVGLLNEQYF.

This clonotype was counted ten times or more. V is TRBV2 and J is TRBJ2-5; D not certain. Germline values: CDR1 SNHLY, CDR2 FYNNEI. V was trimmed by 6 bases and J by 5 bases, leaving 10 bases between them. The CDR3 length is 12 residues. The CDR3 DNA reads TGTGCCAGCAGCCCGGTGGGGGAGACCCAGTACTTC. It yields the protein CASSPVGETQYF.

The V call is TRBV6-1, the J call TRBJ1-3; no definite D call. V was trimmed by 6 bases and J by 3 bases, leaving 18 bases between them. In germline, CDR1 is MNHNS, CDR2 SASEGT. CDR3 length: 16 amino acids. The CDR3 here is CASRTLGWRFGNTIYF. The CDR3 DNA reads TGTGCCAGCAGAACCCTAGGTTGGCGCTTTGGAAACACCATATATTTT.